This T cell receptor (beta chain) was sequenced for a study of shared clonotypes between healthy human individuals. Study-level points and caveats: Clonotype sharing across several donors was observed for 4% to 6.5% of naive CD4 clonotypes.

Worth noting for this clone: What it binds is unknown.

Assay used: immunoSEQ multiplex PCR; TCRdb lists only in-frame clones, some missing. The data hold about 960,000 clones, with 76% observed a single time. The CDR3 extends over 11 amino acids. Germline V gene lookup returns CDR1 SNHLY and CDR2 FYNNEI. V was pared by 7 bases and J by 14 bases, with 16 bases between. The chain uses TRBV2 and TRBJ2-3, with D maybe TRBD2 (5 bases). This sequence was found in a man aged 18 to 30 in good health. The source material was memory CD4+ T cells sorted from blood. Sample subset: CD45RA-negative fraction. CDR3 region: CASMAWTGVYF. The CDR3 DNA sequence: TGTGCCAGCATGGCTTGGACTGGGGTGTATTTT.